This passage covers 19 T cell receptor beta chains from one sample sequenced in a study of identical twins. TCRdb fed the 5' RACE reads into MiXCR, producing one record per CDR3 protein. The sample carries about 920,000 distinct CDR3 sequences, around 12% recorded once. This same sample was also taken into another study, of yellow fever vaccine responses in identical twins.

Specimen: PBMCs. These receptors were obtained from a woman younger than 35 in good health.

This clonotype was counted a few times. The chain has TRBV11-2 and TRBJ2-2; 7 nucleotides match TRBD2. The CDR3 extends over 16 amino acids. The ends lost 0 bases at V and 7 bases at J; junction bases unmatched: 8. Germline V gives CDR1 SGHAT, CDR2 FQNNGV. The CDR3 sequence is CASSLEAGAGFGELFF. In nucleotides, the CDR3 is TGTGCCAGCAGCTTAGAGGCGGGAGCGGGGTTCGGGGAGCTGTTTTTT.

This clonotype turned up a few times. The gene calls are TRBV4-1 and TRBJ2-4; perhaps TRBD2 as D (6 bases). V lost 0 bases to trimming and J lost 4 bases, with 16 bases between them. CDR1 MGHRA and CDR2 YSYEKL come from the germline V gene. The CDR3 contains 17 residues. The DNA of the CDR3 is TGCGCCAGCAGCCAAGATATAGCTGGCGGGGTAAAAAACATTCAGTACTTC. It translates to CASSQDIAGGVKNIQYF.

Only a few counts were recorded for this clonotype. The chain links TRBV20-1 to TRBJ1-5; 12 bases fit TRBD1. CDR3 size: 15 residues. Losses at the gene ends were 3 bases for V and 6 bases for J; bases not matched to a gene: 6. Germline V CDR1 and CDR2: DFQATT, SNEGSKA (reference sequence). The CDR3, as DNA: TGCAGTGCTAGGGAAGGGACAGGGGGCCGTCAGCCCCAGCATTTT. Encoded protein: CSAREGTGGRQPQHF.

This clonotype showed up just a few times. The chain employs TRBV12-3 or TRBV12-4 and TRBJ1-1; maybe TRBD1 (6 bases). There are 15 residues in the CDR3. V lost 6 bases and J 1 base, leaving 15 bases between the germline ends. The chain's CDR3 is CASSPRGTPNTEAFF. The DNA for the CDR3 is TGTGCCAGCAGCCCCCGCGGGACACCGAACACTGAAGCTTTCTTT.

J is TRBJ2-1 and V is TRBV5-1; 7 bases fit TRBD1. V dropped 5 bases and J dropped 15; count of bases not matched to a gene: 20. Germline CDR1 reads SGHRS; CDR2 reads YFSETQ. The CDR3 has 15 residues. The CDR3 loop is CASSGAATRQGRWFF. In nucleotides, the CDR3 is TGCGCCAGCAGTGGGGCGGCGACACGACAGGGAAGGTGGTTCTTC.

The chain has TRBV24-1 and TRBJ2-1; 12 nucleotides match TRBD1. The CDR3 covers 16 residues. V lost 4 bases and J lost 7; bases outside the gene matches: 7. CDR1 KGHDR and CDR2 SFDVKD come from the germline V gene. The CDR3 bases are TGTGCCACCAGTGAGGGGGGACAGGGGGCTAAGAATGAGCAGTTCTTC. Amino acids: CATSEGGQGAKNEQFF.

This clonotype has more than one count but fewer than ten. The V call is TRBV11-2, the J call TRBJ2-1, with 12 bases fitting TRBD1. Germline CDR1 SGHAT, CDR2 FQNNGV. This CDR3 spans 17 amino acids. J was trimmed by 9 bases and V by 6 bases; bases with no gene match: 15. The CDR3 spells CASSLGVGTGGPGEQFF. DNA of the CDR3: TGTGCCAGCAGTTTGGGGGTAGGGACAGGGGGCCCGGGTGAGCAGTTCTTC.

A few counts support this clonotype. The J gene is TRBJ2-3, the V gene TRBV28; unclear D gene. The V and J ends lost 8 bases and 6 bases respectively, with 15 bases between them. CDR1 is MDHEN and CDR2 is SYDVKM in the germline V gene. This CDR3 comprises 13 residues. The CDR3 loop is CASCHPSRDTQYF. The CDR3 coding sequence is TGTGCCAGCTGCCACCCCAGCAGGGATACGCAGTATTTT.

The V gene is TRBV27, the J gene TRBJ2-1; 8 bases map to TRBD2. The V gene end was trimmed by 5 bases and the J gene end by 7 bases; junction bases not matched to a gene: 13. The CDR3 is made up of 16 amino acids. Germline V gene data show CDR1 as MNHEY and CDR2 as SMNVEV (reference sequence). The CDR3 region is CASSPSPSGGQNEQFF. The DNA for the CDR3 is TGTGCCAGCAGTCCGAGTCCAAGCGGGGGACAAAATGAGCAGTTCTTC.

The chain has TRBV5-6 and TRBJ1-2; TRBD1 is a possible D gene (5 bases). Germline V CDR1 and CDR2: SGHDT, YYEEEE. The CDR3 runs 16 residues. V lost 3 bases to trimming and J lost 3 bases, with 18 bases between them. CDR3: CASSSPGWGYDYGYTF. The CDR3 DNA reads as TGTGCCAGCAGCTCCCCAGGTTGGGGCTACGACTATGGCTACACCTTC.

V gene TRBV29-1 combines with J gene TRBJ2-5; D may be TRBD1 (6 bases). CDR3 length: 14 residues. V lost 6 bases and J lost 2, with 16 bases in between. Germline loops: CDR1 SQVTM, CDR2 ANQGSEA. For the CDR3, the DNA is TGCAGCGTCGAGGACAGAGGGAATCAAGAGACCCAGTACTTC. Translating it yields CSVEDRGNQETQYF.

V and J are TRBV20-1 and TRBJ2-5; a weak D match, TRBD1 (6 bases). Germline V gives CDR1 DFQATT, CDR2 SNEGSKA (reference sequence). The CDR3 covers 14 residues. V lost 3 bases, J lost 3 bases, and 14 bases lay in between. CDR3 nucleotide sequence: TGCAGTGCTAGGCAGGGGCGAATGGAAGAGACCCAGTACTTC. It encodes CSARQGRMEETQYF.

The chain links TRBV7-9 to TRBJ1-3; 7 bases match TRBD1. V lost 5 bases to trimming and J lost 0 bases; unmatched junction nucleotides: 4. The CDR3 length is 15 residues. CDR1 SEHNR and CDR2 FQNEAQ come from the germline V gene (reference sequence). CDR3 protein: CASSADRPSGNTIYF. The CDR3 nucleotides read TGTGCCAGCAGCGCGGACAGGCCCTCTGGAAACACCATATATTTT.

The rearrangement joins TRBV11-2 to TRBJ1-2, with D possibly TRBD1 on 6 matching bases. Trimming shortened V by 2 bases and J by 4 bases, and 20 bases separated the two germline ends. The CDR3 has 17 amino acids. Germline-derived CDR1 and CDR2 are SGHAT and FQNNGV. CDR3 residues: CASSLSLGQTTGYGYTF. CDR3 coding DNA: TGTGCCAGCAGCTTAAGTCTCGGACAGACGACAGGCTATGGCTACACCTTC.

The CDR3 loop is CASSLSARQAGEQFF. Written as DNA, the CDR3 is TGTGCCAGCAGCTTAAGTGCTAGACAGGCCGGGGAGCAGTTCTTC. The rearrangement links TRBV11-2 to TRBJ2-1, with D possibly matching TRBD1 (6 bases). The CDR3 runs to 15 residues. Trimming took 2 bases from V and 10 from J, leaving 18 bases between them. CDR1 is SGHAT, CDR2 FQNNGV, per germline.

This clonotype has a handful of counts. This chain connects TRBV3-1 to TRBJ1-5; D ambiguous. Germline assignment: CDR1 LGHDT and CDR2 YNNKEL (reference sequence). The CDR3 covers 13 residues. V lost 2 bases to trimming and J lost 6 bases, with 8 bases between them. CDR3 sequence reads: CASSQTARQPQHF. The CDR3 region has the DNA TGTGCCAGCAGCCAAACAGCCCGTCAGCCCCAGCATTTT.

This clonotype was seen many times. J is TRBJ2-7 and V is TRBV12-3 or TRBV12-4, with D perhaps matching TRBD2 (6 bases). Trimming removed 1 base from V and 10 bases from J, with 14 bases in between. The CDR3 contains 13 residues. In nucleotides, the CDR3 is TGTGCCAGCAGTTTAGATTGGGCTAGCGAACAGTACGTC. As protein: CASSLDWASEQYV.

This chain links TRBV4-1 with TRBJ2-6; 9 positions match TRBD1. The CDR3 is made up of 16 amino acids. The V and J ends lost 3 bases and 2 bases, in that order; junction bases with no gene match: 2. Germline assignment: CDR1 MGHRA and CDR2 YSYEKL. The CDR3, as DNA: TGCGCCAGCAGCCAGGGACAGGGTGCTGGGGCCAACGTCCTGACTTTC. This encodes CASSQGQGAGANVLTF.

This sequence joins TRBV9 and TRBJ2-5; 8 bases map to TRBD1. The CDR3 extends over 15 amino acids. V lost 1 base and J lost 5; bases outside the gene matches: 7. The germline CDR1 and CDR2 sequences are SGDLS and YYNGEE. In nucleotides, the CDR3 is TGTGCCAGCAGCGTATTCGCAGGGGGCTATGAGACCCAGTACTTC. Protein product: CASSVFAGGYETQYF. Complete variable domain (other parts from reference TRBV9 and TRBJ2-5): DSGVTQTPKHLITATGQRVTLRCSPRSGDLSVYWYQQSLDQGLQFLIQYYNGEERAKGNILERFSAQQFPDLHSELNLSSLELGDSALYFCASSVFAGGYETQYFGPGTRLLVL.